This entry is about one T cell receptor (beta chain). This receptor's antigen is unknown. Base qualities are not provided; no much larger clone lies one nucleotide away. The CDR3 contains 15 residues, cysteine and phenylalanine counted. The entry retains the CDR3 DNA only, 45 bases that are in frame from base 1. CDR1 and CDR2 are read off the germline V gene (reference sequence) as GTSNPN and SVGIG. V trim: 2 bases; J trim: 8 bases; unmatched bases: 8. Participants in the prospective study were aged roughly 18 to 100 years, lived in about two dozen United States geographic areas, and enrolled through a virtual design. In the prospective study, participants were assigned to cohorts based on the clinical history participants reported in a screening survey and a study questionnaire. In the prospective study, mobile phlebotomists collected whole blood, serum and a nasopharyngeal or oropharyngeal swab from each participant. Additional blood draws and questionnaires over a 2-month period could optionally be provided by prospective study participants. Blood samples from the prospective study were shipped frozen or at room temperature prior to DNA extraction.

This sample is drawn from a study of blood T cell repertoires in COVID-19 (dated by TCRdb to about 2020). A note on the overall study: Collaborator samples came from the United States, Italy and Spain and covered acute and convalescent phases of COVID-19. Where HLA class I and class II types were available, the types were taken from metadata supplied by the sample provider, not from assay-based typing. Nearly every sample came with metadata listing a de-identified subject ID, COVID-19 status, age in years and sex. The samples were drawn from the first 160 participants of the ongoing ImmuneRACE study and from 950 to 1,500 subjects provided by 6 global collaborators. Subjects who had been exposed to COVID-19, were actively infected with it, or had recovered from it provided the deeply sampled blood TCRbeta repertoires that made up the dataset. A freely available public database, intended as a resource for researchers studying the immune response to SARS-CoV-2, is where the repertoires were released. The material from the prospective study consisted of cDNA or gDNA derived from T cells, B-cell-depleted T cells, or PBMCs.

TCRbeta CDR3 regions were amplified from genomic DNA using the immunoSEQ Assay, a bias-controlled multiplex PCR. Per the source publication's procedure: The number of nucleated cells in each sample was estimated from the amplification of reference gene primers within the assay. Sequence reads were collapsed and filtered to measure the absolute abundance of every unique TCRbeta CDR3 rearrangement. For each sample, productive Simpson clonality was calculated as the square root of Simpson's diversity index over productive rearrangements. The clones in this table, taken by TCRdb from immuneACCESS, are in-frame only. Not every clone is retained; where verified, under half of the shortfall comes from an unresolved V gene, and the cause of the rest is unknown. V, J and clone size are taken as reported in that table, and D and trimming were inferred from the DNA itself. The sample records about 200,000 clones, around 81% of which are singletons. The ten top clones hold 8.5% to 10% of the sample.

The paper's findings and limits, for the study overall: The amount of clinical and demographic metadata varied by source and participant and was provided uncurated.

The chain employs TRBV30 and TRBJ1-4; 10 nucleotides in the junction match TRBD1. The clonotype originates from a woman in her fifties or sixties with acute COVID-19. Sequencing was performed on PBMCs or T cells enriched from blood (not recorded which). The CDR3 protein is CAWSFGTGVKEKLFF. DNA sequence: TGTGCCTGGAGTTTCGGGACAGGGGTTAAAGAAAAACTGTTTTTT.